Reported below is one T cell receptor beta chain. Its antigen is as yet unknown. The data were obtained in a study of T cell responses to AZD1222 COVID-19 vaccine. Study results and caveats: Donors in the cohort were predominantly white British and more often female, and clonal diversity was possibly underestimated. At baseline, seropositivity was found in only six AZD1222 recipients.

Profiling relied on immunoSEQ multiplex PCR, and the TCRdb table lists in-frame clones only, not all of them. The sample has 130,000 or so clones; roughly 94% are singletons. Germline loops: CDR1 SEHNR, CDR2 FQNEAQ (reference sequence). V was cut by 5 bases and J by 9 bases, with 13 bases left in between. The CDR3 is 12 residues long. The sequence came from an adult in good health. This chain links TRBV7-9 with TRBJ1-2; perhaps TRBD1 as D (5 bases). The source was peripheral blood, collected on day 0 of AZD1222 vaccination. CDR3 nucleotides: TGTGCCAGCAGCGTTAAGGAGGGGAGCTACACCTTC. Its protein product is CASSVKEGSYTF.